This TCR beta chain is from a study of cytomegalovirus exposure and HLA in healthy donors. Study background: An early data release held about 85 million unique TCRs from HLA-typed donors. General study results and limits: The authors later linked a missense DCLRE1C variant to TCR beta V- and J-gene trimming. As was reported, the classifier diagnosed cytomegalovirus status with high specificity and sensitivity.

In the PCR, 60 Vbeta and 13 Jbeta primers were used. Authors' analysis steps: In a later analysis, roughly 86 million unique TCR beta chains included roughly 11 million shared by two or more donors. Produced via immunoSEQ multiplex PCR; TCRdb's table is partial and in-frame only. V, J and clone size were drawn from that table, and D and trimming were deduced from the DNA. The repertoire has around 150,000 clones, under 80% of them found once; the top ten carry 4.3%. This clone was recorded once. Its antigen is not identified. This CDR3 is 14 amino acids long. Germline CDR1 reads MNHEY; CDR2 reads SVGAGI. V gave up 4 bases and J gave up 4 bases, with 13 bases separating them.

Sequences were obtained from PBMCs. The origin of this receptor is a man aged 40-49 years in good health and CMV-seronegative. The chain couples TRBV6-5 to TRBJ1-2, with D maybe TRBD1 (6 bases). The CDR3 protein is CASSSPQGTYGYTF. The CDR3 DNA reads as TGTGCCAGCAGTTCTCCCCAGGGGACCTATGGCTACACCTTC.